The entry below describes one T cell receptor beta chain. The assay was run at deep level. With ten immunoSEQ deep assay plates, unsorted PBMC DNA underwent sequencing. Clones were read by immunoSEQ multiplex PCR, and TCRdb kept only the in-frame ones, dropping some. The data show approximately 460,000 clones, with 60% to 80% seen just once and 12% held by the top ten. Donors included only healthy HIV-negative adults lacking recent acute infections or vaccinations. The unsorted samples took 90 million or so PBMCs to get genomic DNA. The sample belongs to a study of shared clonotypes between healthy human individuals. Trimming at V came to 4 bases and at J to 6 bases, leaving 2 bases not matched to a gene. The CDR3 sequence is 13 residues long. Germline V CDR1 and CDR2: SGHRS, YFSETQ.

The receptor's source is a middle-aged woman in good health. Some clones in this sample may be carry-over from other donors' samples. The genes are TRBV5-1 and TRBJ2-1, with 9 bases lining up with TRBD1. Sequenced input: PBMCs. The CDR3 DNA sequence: TGCGCCAGCAGCCGGGGACAGGGCAATGAGCAGTTCTTC. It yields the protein CASSRGQGNEQFF. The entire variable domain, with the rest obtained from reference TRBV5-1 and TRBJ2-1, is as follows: KAGVTQTPRYLIKTRGQQVTLSCSPISGHRSVSWYQQTPGQGLQFLFEYFSETQRNKGNFPGRFSGRQFSNSRSEMNVSTLELGDSALYLCASSRGQGNEQFFGPGTRLTVL.